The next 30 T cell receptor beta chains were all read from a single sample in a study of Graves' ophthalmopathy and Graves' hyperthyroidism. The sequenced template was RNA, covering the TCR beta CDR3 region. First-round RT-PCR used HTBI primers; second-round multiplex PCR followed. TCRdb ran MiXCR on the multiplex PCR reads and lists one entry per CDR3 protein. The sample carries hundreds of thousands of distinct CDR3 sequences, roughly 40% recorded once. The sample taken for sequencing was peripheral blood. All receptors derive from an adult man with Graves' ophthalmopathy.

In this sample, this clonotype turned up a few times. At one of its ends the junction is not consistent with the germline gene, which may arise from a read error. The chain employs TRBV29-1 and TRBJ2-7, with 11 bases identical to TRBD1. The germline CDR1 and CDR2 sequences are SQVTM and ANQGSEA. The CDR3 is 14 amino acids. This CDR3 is CSVDGTGGSYEQHF. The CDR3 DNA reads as TGCAGCGTTGACGGGACAGGGGGTTCCTACGAGCAGCACTTC.

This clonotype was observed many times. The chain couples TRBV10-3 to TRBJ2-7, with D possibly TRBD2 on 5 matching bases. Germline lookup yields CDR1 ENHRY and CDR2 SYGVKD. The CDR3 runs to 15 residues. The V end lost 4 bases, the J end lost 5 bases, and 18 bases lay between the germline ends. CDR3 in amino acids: CAISGRRSEGHEQYF. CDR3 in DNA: TGTGCCATCAGTGGGAGGCGGTCAGAAGGCCACGAGCAGTACTTC.

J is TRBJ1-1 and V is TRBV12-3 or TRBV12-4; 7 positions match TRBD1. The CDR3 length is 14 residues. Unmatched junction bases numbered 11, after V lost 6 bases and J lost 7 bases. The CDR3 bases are TGTGCCAGCAGCCCTCAGGGGGGGGCGGGTGAAGCTTTCTTT. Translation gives CASSPQGGAGEAFF.

CDR3 nucleotides: TGTGCCAGACCGACAGGGGCCCGGGCTCATGGCTACACCTTC. This encodes CARPTGARAHGYTF. V and J are TRBV25-1 and TRBJ1-2, with 8 bases that match TRBD1. In germline, CDR1 is MGHDK, CDR2 SYGVNS. V trimming: 9 bases; J trimming: 6 bases; junction bases outside the gene matches: 12. CDR3 length: 14 amino acids.

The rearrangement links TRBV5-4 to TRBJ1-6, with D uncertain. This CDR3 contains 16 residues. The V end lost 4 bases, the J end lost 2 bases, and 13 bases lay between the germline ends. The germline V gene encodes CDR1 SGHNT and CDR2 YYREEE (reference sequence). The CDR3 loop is CASSSSTGTYNSPLHF. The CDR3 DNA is TGTGCCAGCAGCAGTTCCACCGGGACCTATAATTCACCCCTCCACTTT.

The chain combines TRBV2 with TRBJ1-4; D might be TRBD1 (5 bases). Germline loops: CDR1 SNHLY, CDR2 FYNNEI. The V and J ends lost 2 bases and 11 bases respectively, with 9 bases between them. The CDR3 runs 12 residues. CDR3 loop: CASSEWDGKLFF. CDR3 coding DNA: TGTGCCAGCAGTGAATGGGACGGGAAACTGTTTTTT.

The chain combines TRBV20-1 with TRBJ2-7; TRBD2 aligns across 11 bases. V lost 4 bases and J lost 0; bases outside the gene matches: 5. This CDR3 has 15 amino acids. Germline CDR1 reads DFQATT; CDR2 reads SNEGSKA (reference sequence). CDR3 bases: TGCAGTGCTAAATTCCTAGCGGGGGGCTCCTACGAGCAGTACTTC. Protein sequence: CSAKFLAGGSYEQYF.

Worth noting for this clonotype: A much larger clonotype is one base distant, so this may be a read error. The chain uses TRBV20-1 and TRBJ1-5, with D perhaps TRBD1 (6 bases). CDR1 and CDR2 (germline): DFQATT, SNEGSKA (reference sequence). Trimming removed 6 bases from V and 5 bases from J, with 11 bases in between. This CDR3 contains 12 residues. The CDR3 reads CSAGRQDQPQHF. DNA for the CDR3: TGCAGTGCCGGGAGACAGGATCAGCCCCAGCATTTT.

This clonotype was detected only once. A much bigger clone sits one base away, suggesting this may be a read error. CDR3 region: CASSDLGSGANVLTF. The CDR3 DNA is TGTGCCAGCAGTGATTTGGGGTCTGGGGCCAACGTCCTGACTTTC. The rearrangement links TRBV25-1 to TRBJ2-6; D uncertain. Germline V gives CDR1 MGHDK, CDR2 SYGVNS. Trimming removed 3 bases at V and 1 base at J, with 7 bases between. CDR3 length: 15 residues.

The CDR3 DNA follows: TGTGCCAGCAGTTTAGGGAGGCGACCTGGGGCCAACGTCCTGACTTTC. Its protein is CASSLGRRPGANVLTF. The chain employs TRBV12-3 or TRBV12-4 and TRBJ2-6, with a weak D call TRBD2 (5 bases). Deletions cut 1 base from V and 2 bases from J, with 9 bases between. There are 16 residues in the CDR3.

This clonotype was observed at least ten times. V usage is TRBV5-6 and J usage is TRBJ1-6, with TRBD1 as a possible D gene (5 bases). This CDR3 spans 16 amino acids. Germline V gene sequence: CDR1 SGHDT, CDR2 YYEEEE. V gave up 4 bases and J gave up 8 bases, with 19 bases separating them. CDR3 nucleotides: TGTGCCAGCAGCCGGGACGGAACTATCCTTGATTCACCCCTCCACTTT. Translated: CASSRDGTILDSPLHF.

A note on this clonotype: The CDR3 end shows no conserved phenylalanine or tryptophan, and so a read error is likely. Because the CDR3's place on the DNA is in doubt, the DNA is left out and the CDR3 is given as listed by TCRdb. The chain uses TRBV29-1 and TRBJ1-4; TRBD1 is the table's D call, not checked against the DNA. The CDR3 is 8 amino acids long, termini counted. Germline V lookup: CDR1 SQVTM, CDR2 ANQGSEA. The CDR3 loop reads CSVEGGTG.

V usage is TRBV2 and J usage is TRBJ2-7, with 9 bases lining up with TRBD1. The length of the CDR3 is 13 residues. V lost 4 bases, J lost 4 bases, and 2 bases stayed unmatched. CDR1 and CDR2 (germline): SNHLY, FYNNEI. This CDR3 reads CASSGGTGYEQYF. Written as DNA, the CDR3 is TGTGCCAGCAGTGGAGGGACAGGGTACGAGCAGTACTTC.

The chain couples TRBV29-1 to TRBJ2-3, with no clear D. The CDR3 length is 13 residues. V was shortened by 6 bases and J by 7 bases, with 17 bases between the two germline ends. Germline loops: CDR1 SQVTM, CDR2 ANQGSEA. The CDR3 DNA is TGCAGCGTCCGGCCTGCAACACAAAATACGCAGTATTTT. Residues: CSVRPATQNTQYF.

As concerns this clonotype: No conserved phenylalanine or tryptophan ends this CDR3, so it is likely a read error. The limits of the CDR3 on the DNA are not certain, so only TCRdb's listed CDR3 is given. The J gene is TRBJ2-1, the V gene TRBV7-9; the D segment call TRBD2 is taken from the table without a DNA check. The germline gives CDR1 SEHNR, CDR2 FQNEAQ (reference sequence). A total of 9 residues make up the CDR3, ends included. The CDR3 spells CASSLGRLA.

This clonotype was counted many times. CDR3 nucleotides: TGTGCCAGCAGGGGGGATTCGGGTGAAAAACTGTTTTTT. The encoded protein is CASRGDSGEKLFF. This sequence joins TRBV2 and TRBJ1-4; possible D gene TRBD1, 5 bases. V was shortened by 6 bases and J by 7 bases, with 12 bases between the two germline ends. Germline assignment: CDR1 SNHLY and CDR2 FYNNEI. The CDR3 spans 13 residues.

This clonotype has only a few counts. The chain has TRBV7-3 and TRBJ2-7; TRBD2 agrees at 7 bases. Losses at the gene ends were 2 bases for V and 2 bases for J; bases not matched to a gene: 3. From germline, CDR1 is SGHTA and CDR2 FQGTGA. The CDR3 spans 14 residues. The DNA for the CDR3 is TGTGCCAGCAGCTTAGGGGCGGGAGCCTACGAGCAGTACTTC. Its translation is CASSLGAGAYEQYF.

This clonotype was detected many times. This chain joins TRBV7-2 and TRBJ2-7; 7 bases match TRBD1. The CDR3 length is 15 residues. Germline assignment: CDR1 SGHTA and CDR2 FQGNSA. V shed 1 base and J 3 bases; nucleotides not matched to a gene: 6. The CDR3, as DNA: TGTGCCAGCAGCTTAGAGTGGGGGACAGACTACGAGCAGTACTTC. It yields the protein CASSLEWGTDYEQYF.

The CDR3 sequence: CASALQLTEQYF. CDR3 in DNA: TGTGCCAGTGCCCTCCAACTTACCGAGCAGTACTTC. The chain is built from TRBV13 and TRBJ2-7; the D is unclear. Germline CDR1 reads PRHDT; CDR2 reads FYEKMQ (reference sequence). The CDR3 is made up of 12 amino acids. V lost 9 bases and J lost 6, with 15 bases in between.

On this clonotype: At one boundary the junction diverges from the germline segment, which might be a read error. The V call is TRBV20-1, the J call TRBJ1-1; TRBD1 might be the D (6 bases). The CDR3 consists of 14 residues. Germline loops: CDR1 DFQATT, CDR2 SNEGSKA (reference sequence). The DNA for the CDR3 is TGCAGTGCTGAGGGGGACATCCTGAACACTGAAGCTTCCTTT. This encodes CSAEGDILNTEASF.

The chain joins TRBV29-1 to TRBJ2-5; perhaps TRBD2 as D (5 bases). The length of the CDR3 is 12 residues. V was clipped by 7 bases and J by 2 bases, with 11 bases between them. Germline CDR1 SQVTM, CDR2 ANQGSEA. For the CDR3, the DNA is TGCAGCGGATCGTCGGGACAAGAGACCCAGTACTTC. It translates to CSGSSGQETQYF. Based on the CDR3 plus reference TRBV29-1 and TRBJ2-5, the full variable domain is SAVISQKPSRDICQRGTSLTIQCQVDSQVTMMFWYRQQPGQSLTLIATANQGSEATYESGFVIDKFPISRPNLTFSTLTVSNMSPEDSSIYLCSGSSGQETQYFGPGTRLLVL.

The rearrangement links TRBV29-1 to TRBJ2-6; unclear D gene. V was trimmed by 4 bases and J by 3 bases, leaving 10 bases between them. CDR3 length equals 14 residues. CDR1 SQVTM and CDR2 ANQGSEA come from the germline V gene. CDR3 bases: TGCAGCGTTGCGTCGCCGGGTGGGGCCAACGTCCTGACTTTC. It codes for CSVASPGGANVLTF.

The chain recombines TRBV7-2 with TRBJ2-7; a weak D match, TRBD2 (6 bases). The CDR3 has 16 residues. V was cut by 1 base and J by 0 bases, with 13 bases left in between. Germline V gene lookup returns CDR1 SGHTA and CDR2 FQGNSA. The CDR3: CASSLGAQGLSYEQYF. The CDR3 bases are TGTGCCAGCAGCTTAGGTGCTCAGGGACTCTCCTACGAGCAGTACTTC.

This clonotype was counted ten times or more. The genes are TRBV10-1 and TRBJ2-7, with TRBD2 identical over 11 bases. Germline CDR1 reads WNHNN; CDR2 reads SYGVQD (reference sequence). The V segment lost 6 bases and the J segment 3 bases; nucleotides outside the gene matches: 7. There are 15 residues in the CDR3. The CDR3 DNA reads TGCGCCAGCAGCGGGACTAGCGGAACGATCTACGAGCAGTACTTC. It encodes CASSGTSGTIYEQYF.

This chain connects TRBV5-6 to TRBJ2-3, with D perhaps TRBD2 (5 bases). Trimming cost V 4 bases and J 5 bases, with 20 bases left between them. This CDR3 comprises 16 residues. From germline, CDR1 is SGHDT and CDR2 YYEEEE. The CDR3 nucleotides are TGTGCCAGCAGCCCGAACTGGGGAGAGGGCGTAGATACGCAGTATTTT. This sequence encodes CASSPNWGEGVDTQYF.

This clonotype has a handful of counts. Here the CDR3 reads CASSEIGQSAVYEQYF. The CDR3 nucleotides read TGTGCCAGCAGTGAGATAGGACAGTCTGCTGTCTACGAGCAGTACTTC. The genes are TRBV7-8 and TRBJ2-7, with D possibly being TRBD1 (6 bases). Trimming removed 6 bases from V and 3 bases from J, with 21 bases in between. The germline V gene has CDR1 SGHVS and CDR2 FQNEAQ. The CDR3 loop spans 16 amino acids.

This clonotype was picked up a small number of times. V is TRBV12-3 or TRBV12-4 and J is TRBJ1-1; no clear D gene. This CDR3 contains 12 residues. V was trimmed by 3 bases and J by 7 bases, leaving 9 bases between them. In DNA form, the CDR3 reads TGTGCCAGCAGTTTCTCGGACGGTGAAGCTTTCTTT. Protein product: CASSFSDGEAFF.

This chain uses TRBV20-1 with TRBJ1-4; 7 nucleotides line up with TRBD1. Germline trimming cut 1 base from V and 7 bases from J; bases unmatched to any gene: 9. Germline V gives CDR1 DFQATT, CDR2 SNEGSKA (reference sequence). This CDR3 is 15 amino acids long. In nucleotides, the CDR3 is TGCAGTGCTAGAGTATGGCAGGGGGTCGGTGAAAAACTGTTTTTT. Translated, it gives CSARVWQGVGEKLFF.

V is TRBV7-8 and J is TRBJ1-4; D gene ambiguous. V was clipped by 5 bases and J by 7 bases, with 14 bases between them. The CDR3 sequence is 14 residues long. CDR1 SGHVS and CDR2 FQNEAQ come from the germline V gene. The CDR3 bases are TGTGCCAGCAGCCCCCAGGTGTCGGGTGAAAAACTGTTTTTT. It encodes CASSPQVSGEKLFF.

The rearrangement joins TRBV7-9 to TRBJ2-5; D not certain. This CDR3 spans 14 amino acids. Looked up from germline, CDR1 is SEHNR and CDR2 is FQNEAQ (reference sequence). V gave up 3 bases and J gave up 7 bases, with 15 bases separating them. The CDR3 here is CASSFSSPLGTQYF. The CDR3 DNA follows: TGTGCCAGCAGCTTTTCATCTCCCCTAGGGACCCAGTACTTC.